Sequencing of this TCR beta chain was carried out in a study of naive and memory T cell subsets. Study-level results: A few larger clonotypes appeared in naive repertoires, especially CD8, possibly memory cells re-expressing CD45RA.

The CDR3 extends over 12 amino acids. The germline V gene encodes CDR1 LGHNA and CDR2 YSLEER. V shed 5 bases and J shed 0 bases, with 4 bases lying between them. The beta constant-region primer was an equimolar mix of two oligonucleotides covering TRBC1 and TRBC2. Four rounds of PCR amplified the ligated cDNA using nested alpha and beta constant-region primers plus SP2. TCRdb recomputed calls from the UMI-ligation and nested PCR reads with MiXCR, one row per CDR3 protein. The top ten hold around 3% of the sample, which has over 100,000 distinct CDR3 sequences, about 15% seen once. This clonotype was seen more than once but under ten times. Its antigen is not known.

Sequencing was performed on naive CD8+ T cells from blood. The TCR sequence derives from a human donor in good health. The rearrangement uses TRBV4-3 and TRBJ1-1; D not certain. The CDR3: CASSDLNTEAFF. CDR3 coding DNA: TGCGCCAGCAGCGACCTGAACACTGAAGCTTTCTTT.